Listed below are T cell receptor beta chains from one sample, sequenced in a study of blood T cell repertoires in COVID-19. Generated by immunoSEQ multiplex PCR, the TCRdb table keeps only in-frame clones and is missing some. The top ten hold 2.5% of the sample, which has hundreds of thousands of clones, 83% seen once. Source material: peripheral blood. The receptors here all came from a woman in her thirties or forties with active or convalescent COVID-19. Each CDR3 is given with its conserved first and last residue. Fields, in order: J gene, V gene, D gene, clone size, CDR3 protein, CDR3 DNA. The D gene is left open where the match is weak. Expanded clones are given a class, and other clones once, few, many or no size at all.

>TRBJ1-2|TRBV29-1|NA|NA
CSVTGYGYTF
TGCAGCGTTACAGGGTATGGCTACACCTTC
>TRBJ2-1|TRBV4-1|NA|NA
CASSQQQDANEQFF
TGCGCCAGCAGCCAACAACAGGACGCCAATGAGCAGTTCTTC
>TRBJ1-6|TRBV9|TRBD1|NA
CASGGTGGNSPLHF
TGTGCCAGCGGCGGGACAGGGGGTAATTCACCCCTCCACTTT
>TRBJ2-7|TRBV28|TRBD2|NA
CASSLGGGGAYEQYF
TGTGCCAGCAGTTTAGGCGGCGGGGGGGCCTACGAGCAGTACTTC
>TRBJ2-2|TRBV14|NA|few
CASSLSTGELFF
TGTGCCAGCAGCCTTAGCACCGGGGAGCTGTTTTTT
>TRBJ2-7|TRBV2|NA|NA
CASKGGSGAYEQYF
TGTGCCAGCAAGGGGGGGAGCGGGGCCTACGAGCAGTACTTC
>TRBJ2-2|TRBV4-3|TRBD1|once
CASSQGSTGTNTGELFF
TGCGCCAGCAGCCAAGGATCGACAGGGACGAACACCGGGGAGCTGTTTTTT
>TRBJ1-5|TRBV7-3|TRBD1|NA
CASTRLGQGPHF
TGTGCCAGCACCCGACTGGGACAGGGTCCTCATTTT
>TRBJ1-2|TRBV4-2|NA|NA
CASSQDKQGIGYTF
TGTGCCAGCAGCCAAGATAAGCAGGGAATTGGCTACACCTTC
>TRBJ2-5|TRBV5-4|NA|NA
CASSRGQNQETQYF
TGTGCCAGCAGCCGCGGACAGAACCAAGAGACCCAGTACTTC
>TRBJ2-1|TRBV9|NA|NA
CASSVGGGELNEQFF
TGTGCCAGCAGCGTAGGAGGGGGAGAGCTAAATGAGCAGTTCTTC
>TRBJ1-6|TRBV5-5|NA|NA
CASSSRTAGYNSPLHF
TGTGCCAGCAGCTCGAGGACAGCAGGGTATAATTCACCCCTCCACTTT